The clone carrying this T cell receptor (beta chain) was found a few times. The antigen remains undetermined. Gene names are mouse gene names. Scientists pooled cutaneous lymph node cells and sorted them on CD4, CD8alpha, NKG2D, NKG2ACE and other markers. Extracted RNA was reverse transcribed into cDNA, the sequencing template. The assay was immunoSEQ multiplex PCR, and TCRdb's table has in-frame clones only and misses some. This sample includes approximately 300,000 clones with no singletons; its ten biggest clones take up 1.2%. The sample belongs to a study of CD8+ T cells in alopecia areata. Study-wide context: Those receiving the skin were approximately 7-10-week-old female C3H/HeJ mice, whose grafts came from approximately 6-13-month-old C3H/HeJ donors with spontaneous alopecia.

Study outcomes and limitations: Sequencing of scalp tissue also captures the resident alphabeta T cells of normal skin.

This TCR came from a C3H/HeJ mouse with alopecia areata. For this mouse line, the MHC haplotype is H2-k. The sample was CD4+ T cells sorted from a lymph node.

The CDR3 protein is CASSRYRDWGGLRDTQYF. The part of the CDR3 DNA that was read is TGTGCTAGCAGTAGATATAGGGACTGGGGGGGCTTAAGGGAC. The chain combines TRBV17 with TRBJ2-5, with 14 bases lining up with TRBD2. Read coverage stops 4 residues before the CDR3 terminus; the germline J gene supplies the remainder. The CDR3 extends over 18 amino acids. In germline, CDR1 is MNHDT, CDR2 YYDKIL.